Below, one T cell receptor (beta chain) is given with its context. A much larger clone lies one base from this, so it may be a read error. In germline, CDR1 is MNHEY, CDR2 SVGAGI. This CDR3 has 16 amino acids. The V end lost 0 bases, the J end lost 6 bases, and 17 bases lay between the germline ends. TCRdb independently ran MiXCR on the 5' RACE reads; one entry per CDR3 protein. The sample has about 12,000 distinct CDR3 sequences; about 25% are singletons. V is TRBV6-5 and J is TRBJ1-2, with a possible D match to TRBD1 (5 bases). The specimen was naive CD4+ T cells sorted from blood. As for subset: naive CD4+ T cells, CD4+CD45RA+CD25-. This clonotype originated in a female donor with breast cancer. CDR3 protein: CASSYSPCKNRHGYTF. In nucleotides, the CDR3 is TGTGCCAGCAGTTACTCGCCCTGTAAGAACAGGCATGGCTACACCTTC.